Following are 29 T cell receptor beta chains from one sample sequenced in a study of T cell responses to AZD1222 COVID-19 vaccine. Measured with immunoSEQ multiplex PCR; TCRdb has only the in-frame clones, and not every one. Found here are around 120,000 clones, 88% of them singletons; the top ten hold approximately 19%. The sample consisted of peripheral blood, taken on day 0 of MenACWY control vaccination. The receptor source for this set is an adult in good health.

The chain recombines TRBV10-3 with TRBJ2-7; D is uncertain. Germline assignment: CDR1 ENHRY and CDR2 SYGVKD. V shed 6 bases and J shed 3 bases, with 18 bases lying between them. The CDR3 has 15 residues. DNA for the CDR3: TGTGCCATCAGCGCCTCCCTAGGACCCTACTACGAGCAGTACTTC. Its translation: CAISASLGPYYEQYF.

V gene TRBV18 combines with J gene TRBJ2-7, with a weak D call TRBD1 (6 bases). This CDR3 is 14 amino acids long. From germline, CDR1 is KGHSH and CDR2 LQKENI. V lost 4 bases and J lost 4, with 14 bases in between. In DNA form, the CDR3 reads TGTGCCAGCTCACGCCGGGACAACAATTACGAGCAGTACTTC. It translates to CASSRRDNNYEQYF.

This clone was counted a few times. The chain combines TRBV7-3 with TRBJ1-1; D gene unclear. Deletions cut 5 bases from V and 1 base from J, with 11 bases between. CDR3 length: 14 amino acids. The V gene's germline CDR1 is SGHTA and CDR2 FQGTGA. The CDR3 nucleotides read TGTGCCAGCAGCCCTGGCCCGGAGAACACTGAAGCTTTCTTT. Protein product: CASSPGPENTEAFF.

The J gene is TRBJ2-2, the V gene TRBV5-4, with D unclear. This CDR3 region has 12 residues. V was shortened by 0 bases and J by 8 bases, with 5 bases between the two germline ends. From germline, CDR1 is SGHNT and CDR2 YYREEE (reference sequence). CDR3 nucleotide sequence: TGTGCCAGCAGCTTGGAGGCGGGGGAGCTGTTTTTT. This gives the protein CASSLEAGELFF.

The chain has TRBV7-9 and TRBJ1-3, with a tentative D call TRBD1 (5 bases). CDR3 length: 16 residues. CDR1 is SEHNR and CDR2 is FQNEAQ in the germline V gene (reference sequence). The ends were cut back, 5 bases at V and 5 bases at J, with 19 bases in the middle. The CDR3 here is CASSPERTIIRNTIYF. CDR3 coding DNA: TGTGCCAGCAGCCCAGAAAGGACAATAATAAGAAACACCATATATTTT.

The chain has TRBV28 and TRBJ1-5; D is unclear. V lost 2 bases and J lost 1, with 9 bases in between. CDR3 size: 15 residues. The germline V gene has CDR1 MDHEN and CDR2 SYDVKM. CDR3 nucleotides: TGTGCCAGCAGTTTAATAGGGCGAAGCAATCAGCCCCAGCATTTT. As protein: CASSLIGRSNQPQHF.

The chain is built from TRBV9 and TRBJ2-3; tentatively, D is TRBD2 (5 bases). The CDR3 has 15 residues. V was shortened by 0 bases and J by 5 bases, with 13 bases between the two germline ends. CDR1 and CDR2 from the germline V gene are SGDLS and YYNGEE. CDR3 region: CASSVVPRGEDTQYF. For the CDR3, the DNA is TGTGCCAGCAGCGTAGTTCCCCGGGGTGAAGATACGCAGTATTTT.

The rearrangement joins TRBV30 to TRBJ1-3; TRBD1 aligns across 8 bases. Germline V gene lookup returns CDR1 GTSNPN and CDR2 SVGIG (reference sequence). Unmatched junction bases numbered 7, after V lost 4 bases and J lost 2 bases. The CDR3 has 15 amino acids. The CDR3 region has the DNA TGTGCCTGGATGCGTACAGGGGGGCCTGGAAACACCATATATTTT. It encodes CAWMRTGGPGNTIYF.

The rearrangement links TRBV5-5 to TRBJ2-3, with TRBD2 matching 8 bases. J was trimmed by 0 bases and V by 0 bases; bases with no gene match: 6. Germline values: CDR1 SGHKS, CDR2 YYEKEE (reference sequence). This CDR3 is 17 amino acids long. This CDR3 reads CASSLATGGLSTDTQYF. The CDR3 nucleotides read TGTGCCAGCAGCTTGGCCACGGGAGGGCTTAGCACAGATACGCAGTATTTT.

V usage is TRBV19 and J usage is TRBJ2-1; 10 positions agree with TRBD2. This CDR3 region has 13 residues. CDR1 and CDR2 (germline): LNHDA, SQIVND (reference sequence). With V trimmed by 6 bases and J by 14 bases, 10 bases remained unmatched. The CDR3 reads CASSLGLAAAKFF. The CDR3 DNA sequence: TGTGCCAGTAGCCTAGGACTAGCGGCGGCAAAGTTCTTC.

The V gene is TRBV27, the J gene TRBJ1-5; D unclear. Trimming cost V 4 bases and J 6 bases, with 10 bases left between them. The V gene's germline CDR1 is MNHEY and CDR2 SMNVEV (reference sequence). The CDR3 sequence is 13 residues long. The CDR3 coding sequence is TGTGCCAGCAGTTCCCGAAACACTCAGCCCCAGCATTTT. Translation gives CASSSRNTQPQHF.

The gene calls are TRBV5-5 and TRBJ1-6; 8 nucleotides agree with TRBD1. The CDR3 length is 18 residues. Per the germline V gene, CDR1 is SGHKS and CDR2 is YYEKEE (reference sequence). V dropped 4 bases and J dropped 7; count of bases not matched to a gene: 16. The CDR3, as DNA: TGTGCCAGCAGCCCAAGACAGGGGAGCTCCCCAGGGAATTCACCCCTCCACTTT. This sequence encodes CASSPRQGSSPGNSPLHF. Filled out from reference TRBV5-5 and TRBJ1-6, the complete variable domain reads DAGVTQSPTHLIKTRGQQVTLRCSPISGHKSVSWYQQVLGQGPQFIFQYYEKEERGRGNFPDRFSARQFPNYSSELNVNALLLGDSALYLCASSPRQGSSPGNSPLHFGNGTRLTVT.

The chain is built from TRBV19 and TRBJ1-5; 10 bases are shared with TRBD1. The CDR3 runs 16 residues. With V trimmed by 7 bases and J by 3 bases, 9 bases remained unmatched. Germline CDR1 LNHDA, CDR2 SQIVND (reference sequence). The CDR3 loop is CASTPRGQGINQPQHF. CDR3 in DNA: TGTGCCAGTACCCCGAGGGGACAGGGGATCAATCAGCCCCAGCATTTT.

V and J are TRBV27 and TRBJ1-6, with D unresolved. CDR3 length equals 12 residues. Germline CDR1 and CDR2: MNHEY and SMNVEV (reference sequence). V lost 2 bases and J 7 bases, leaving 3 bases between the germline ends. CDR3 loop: CASSLGNSPLHF. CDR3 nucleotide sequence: TGTGCCAGCAGTTTAGGGAATTCACCCCTCCACTTT.

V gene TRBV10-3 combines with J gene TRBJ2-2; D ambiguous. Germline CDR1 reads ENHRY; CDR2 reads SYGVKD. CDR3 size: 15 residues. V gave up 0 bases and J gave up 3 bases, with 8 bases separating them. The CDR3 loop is CAISESPSHTGELFF. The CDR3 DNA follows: TGTGCCATCAGTGAGTCTCCTAGTCACACCGGGGAGCTGTTTTTT.

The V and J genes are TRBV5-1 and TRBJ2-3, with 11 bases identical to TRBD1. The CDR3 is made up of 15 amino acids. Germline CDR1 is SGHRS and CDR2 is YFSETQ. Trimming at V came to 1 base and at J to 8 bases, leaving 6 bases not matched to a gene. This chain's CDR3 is CASSLTGTGGGTQYF. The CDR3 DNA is TGCGCCAGCAGCTTGACCGGGACAGGGGGTGGTACGCAGTATTTT.

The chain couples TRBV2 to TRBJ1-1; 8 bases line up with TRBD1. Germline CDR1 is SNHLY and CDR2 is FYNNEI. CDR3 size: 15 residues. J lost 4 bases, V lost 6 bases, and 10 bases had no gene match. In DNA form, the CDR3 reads TGTGCCAGCAGCCGCAAGTTGGGACAGGTCACTGAAGCTTTCTTT. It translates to CASSRKLGQVTEAFF.

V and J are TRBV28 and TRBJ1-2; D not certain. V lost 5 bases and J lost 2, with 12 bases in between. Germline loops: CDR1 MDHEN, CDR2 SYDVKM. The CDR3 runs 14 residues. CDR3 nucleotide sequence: TGTGCCAGCAGTAGGTCGGCCTCGAACTATGGCTACACCTTC. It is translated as CASSRSASNYGYTF.

For the CDR3, the DNA is TGTGCCAGCAGCATAACAGGGAATCAGCCCCAGCATTTT. Its protein is CASSITGNQPQHF. V gene TRBV13 combines with J gene TRBJ1-5; D may be TRBD1 (6 bases). The length of the CDR3 is 13 residues. The V end lost 5 bases, the J end lost 4 bases, and 9 bases lay between the germline ends. Germline CDR1 and CDR2: PRHDT and FYEKMQ (reference sequence).

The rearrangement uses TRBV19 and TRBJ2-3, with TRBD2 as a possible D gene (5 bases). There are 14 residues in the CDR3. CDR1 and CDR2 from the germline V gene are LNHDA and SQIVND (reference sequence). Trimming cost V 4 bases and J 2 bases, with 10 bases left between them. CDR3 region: CASSNGIFTDTQYF. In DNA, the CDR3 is TGTGCCAGTAGTAACGGGATATTCACAGATACGCAGTATTTT.

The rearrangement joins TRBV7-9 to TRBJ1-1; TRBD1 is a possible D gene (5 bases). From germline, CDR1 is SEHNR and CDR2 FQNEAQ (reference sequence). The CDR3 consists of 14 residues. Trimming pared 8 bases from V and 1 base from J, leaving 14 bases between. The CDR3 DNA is TGTGCCAGCTATCGTCTCGGACAGAACACTGAAGCTTTCTTT. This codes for CASYRLGQNTEAFF. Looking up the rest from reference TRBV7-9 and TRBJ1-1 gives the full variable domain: DTGVSQNPRHKITKRGQNVTFRCDPISEHNRLYWYRQTLGQGPEFLTYFQNEAQLEKSRLLSDRFSAERPKGSFSTLEIQRTEQGDSAMYLCASYRLGQNTEAFFGQGTRLTVV.

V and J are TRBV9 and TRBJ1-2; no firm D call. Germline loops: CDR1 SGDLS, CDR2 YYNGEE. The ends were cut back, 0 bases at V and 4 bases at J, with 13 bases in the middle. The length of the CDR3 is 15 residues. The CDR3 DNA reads TGTGCCAGCAGCGTAGGGTCGGGCCCTAGCTATGGCTACACCTTC. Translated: CASSVGSGPSYGYTF.

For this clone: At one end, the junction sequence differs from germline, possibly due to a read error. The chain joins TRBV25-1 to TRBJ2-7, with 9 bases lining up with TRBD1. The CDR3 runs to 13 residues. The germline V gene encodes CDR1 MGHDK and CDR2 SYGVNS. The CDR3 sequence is CASSTPGTGKVIF. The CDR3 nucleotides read TGTGCCAGCAGTACCCCCGGGACAGGGAAGGTGATCTTC.

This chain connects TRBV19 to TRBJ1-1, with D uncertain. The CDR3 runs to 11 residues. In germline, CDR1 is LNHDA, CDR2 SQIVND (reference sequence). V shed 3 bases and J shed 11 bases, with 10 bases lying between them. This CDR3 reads CASSMAGNAFF. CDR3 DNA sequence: TGTGCCAGTAGTATGGCGGGGAATGCTTTCTTT.

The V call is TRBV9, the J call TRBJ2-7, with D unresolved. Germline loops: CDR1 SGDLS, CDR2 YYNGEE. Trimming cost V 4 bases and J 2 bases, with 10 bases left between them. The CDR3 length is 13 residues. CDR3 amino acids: CASSSSGAYEQYF. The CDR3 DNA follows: TGTGCCAGCAGCTCTAGTGGGGCCTACGAGCAGTACTTC.

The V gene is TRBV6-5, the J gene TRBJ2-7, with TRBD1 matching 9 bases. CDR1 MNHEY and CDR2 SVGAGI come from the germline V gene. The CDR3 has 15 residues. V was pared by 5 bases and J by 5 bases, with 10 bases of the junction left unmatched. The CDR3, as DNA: TGTGCCAGCAGTAAGGCCGGGACAGGGTCCGACGAGCAGTACTTC. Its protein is CASSKAGTGSDEQYF.

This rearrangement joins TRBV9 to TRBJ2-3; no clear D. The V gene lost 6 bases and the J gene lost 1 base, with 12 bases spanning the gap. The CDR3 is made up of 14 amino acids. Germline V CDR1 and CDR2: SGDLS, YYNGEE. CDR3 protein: CASKPGWGTDTQYF. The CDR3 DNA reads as TGTGCCAGCAAACCCGGTTGGGGCACAGATACGCAGTATTTT.

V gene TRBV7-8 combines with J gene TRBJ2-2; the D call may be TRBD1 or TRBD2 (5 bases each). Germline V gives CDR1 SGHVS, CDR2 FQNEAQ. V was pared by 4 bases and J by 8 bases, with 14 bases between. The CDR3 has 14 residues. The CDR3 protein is CASSSGAARGELFF. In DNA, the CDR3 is TGTGCCAGCAGCTCCGGGGCCGCGCGGGGGGAGCTGTTTTTT.

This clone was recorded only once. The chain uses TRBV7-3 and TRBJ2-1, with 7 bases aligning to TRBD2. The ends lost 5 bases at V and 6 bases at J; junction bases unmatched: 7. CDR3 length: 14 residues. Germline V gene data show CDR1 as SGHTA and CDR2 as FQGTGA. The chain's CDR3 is CASSPSGGGNEQFF. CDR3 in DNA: TGTGCCAGCAGCCCCTCGGGCGGGGGCAATGAGCAGTTCTTC. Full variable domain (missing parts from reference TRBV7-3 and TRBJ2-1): GAGVSQTPSNKVTEKGKYVELRCDPISGHTALYWYRQSLGQGPEFLIYFQGTGAADDSGLPNDRFFAVRPEGSVSTLKIQRTERGDSAVYLCASSPSGGGNEQFFGPGTRLTVL.